A single sample is the source of the 7 T cell receptor beta chains below, sequenced in a study of T cell responses to AZD1222 COVID-19 vaccine. Clones were sequenced by immunoSEQ multiplex PCR, and TCRdb holds only the in-frame ones, with some missing. The profile covers around 78,000 clones, with 80% to 90% appearing a single time and more than 20% taken by the ten largest. The sample in question was peripheral blood, obtained on day 0 of AZD1222 vaccination. The receptors here all came from an adult in good health.

The chain joins TRBV11-2 to TRBJ1-5, with D unclear. Germline V gene sequence: CDR1 SGHAT, CDR2 FQNNGV. The germline V and J ends were trimmed by 5 bases and 7 bases, with 12 bases remaining between them. There are 13 residues in the CDR3. CDR3 loop: CASSLATGQPQHF. The CDR3 coding sequence is TGTGCCAGCAGCCTCGCCACTGGCCAGCCCCAGCATTTT.

Only one count was recorded for this clone. The CDR3 loop is CASRWDRGTNGYTF. The CDR3, as DNA: TGTGCCAGCCGATGGGACAGGGGCACCAACGGCTACACCTTC. The genes are TRBV2 and TRBJ1-2; 10 nucleotides line up with TRBD1. This CDR3 is 14 amino acids long. Trimming took 8 bases from V and 8 from J; bases not matched to a gene: 11. CDR1 SNHLY and CDR2 FYNNEI come from the germline V gene. The whole variable domain, filled in from reference TRBV2 and TRBJ1-2, reads EPEVTQTPSHQVTQMGQEVILRCVPISNHLYFYWYRQILGQKVEFLVSFYNNEISEKSEIFDDQFSVERPDGSNFTLKIRSTKLEDSAMYFCASRWDRGTNGYTFGSGTRLTVV.

The rearrangement uses TRBV4-3 and TRBJ1-6; D is perhaps TRBD1 (6 bases). Germline V CDR1 and CDR2: LGHNA, YSLEER. The V gene lost 0 bases and the J gene lost 7 bases, with 13 bases spanning the gap. This CDR3 is built from 16 residues. Here the CDR3 reads CASSQDPGHLNSPLHF. For the CDR3, the DNA is TGCGCCAGCAGCCAAGACCCGGGACACTTGAATTCACCCCTCCACTTT.

The chain links TRBV4-2 to TRBJ1-5; D remains unclear. V lost 1 base, J lost 7 bases, and 5 bases lay in between. The CDR3 is made up of 12 amino acids. CDR1 and CDR2 from the germline V gene are LGHNA and YNFKEQ. The CDR3 DNA is TGTGCCAGCAGCCAAGTGGACCAGCCCCAGCATTTT. This codes for CASSQVDQPQHF.

The chain joins TRBV6-1 to TRBJ1-2, with D possibly TRBD1 on 6 matching bases. Germline lookup yields CDR1 MNHNS and CDR2 SASEGT. The CDR3 is 17 residues long. With 1 base removed from V and 6 bases from J, the gap between germline ends came to 21 bases. The CDR3 is CASSEEGWYGGLDGYTF. For the CDR3, the DNA is TGTGCCAGCAGTGAAGAGGGGTGGTATGGGGGCTTGGATGGCTACACCTTC.

V and J are TRBV30 and TRBJ1-5; a weak D match, TRBD1 (6 bases). The CDR3 has 16 residues. The germline V and J ends were trimmed by 2 bases and 3 bases, with 17 bases remaining between them. Germline V CDR1 and CDR2: GTSNPN, SVGIG (reference sequence). The DNA of the CDR3 is TGTGCCTGGAGTAGCCGGGACACAACTACCAATCAGCCCCAGCATTTT. Translation gives CAWSSRDTTTNQPQHF. The full variable domain, with the rest looked up from reference TRBV30 and TRBJ1-5, is SQTIHQWPATLVQPVGSPLSLECTVEGTSNPNLYWYRQAAGRGLQLLFYSVGIGQISSEVPQNLSASRPQDRQFILSSKKLLLSDSGFYLCAWSSRDTTTNQPQHFGDGTRLSIL.

The genes are TRBV11-2 and TRBJ1-3; 7 bases map to TRBD1. V trimming: 2 bases; J trimming: 2 bases; junction bases outside the gene matches: 9. The CDR3 covers 17 residues. Germline assignment: CDR1 SGHAT and CDR2 FQNNGV. Here the CDR3 DNA reads TGTGCCAGCAGCTTAAGGGGGCAGGATCGGACTGGAAACACCATATATTTT. Translating gives CASSLRGQDRTGNTIYF.